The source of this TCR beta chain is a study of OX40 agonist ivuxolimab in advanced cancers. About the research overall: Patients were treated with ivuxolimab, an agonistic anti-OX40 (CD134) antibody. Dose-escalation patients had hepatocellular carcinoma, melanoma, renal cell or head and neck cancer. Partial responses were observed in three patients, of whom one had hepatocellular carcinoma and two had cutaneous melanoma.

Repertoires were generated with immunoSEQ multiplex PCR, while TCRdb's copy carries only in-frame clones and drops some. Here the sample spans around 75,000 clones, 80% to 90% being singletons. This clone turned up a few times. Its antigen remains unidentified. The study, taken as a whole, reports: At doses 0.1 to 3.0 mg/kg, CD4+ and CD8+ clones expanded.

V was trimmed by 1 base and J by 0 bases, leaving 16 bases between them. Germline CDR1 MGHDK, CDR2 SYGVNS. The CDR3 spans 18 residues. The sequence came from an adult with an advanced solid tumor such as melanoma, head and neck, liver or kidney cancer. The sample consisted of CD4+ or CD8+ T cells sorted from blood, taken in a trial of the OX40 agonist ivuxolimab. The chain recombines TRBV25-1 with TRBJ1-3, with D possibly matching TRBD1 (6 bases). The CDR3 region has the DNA TGTGCCAGCAGTGAATCCCAGATTGACAGGTTCTCTGGAAACACCATATATTTT. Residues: CASSESQIDRFSGNTIYF.